This is a list of T cell receptor beta chains from one sample in a study of blood T cells in healthy people across ages. TCRdb re-called the 5' RACE reads through MiXCR, storing one row per CDR3 protein. In the table there are some 890,000 distinct CDR3 sequences, 25% to 35% of which are singletons. These same data were also listed under a study on T cells of mothers and their children.

The material sequenced was blood. These receptors were collected from a woman aged 40 to 50 in good health. CDR3s leave out the opening cysteine and the closing phenylalanine or tryptophan. Each record gives: J gene, D gene, V gene, CDR3 protein. The D gene is left open where the match is weak.

J gene: NA; D gene: NA; V gene: TRBV12-3/TRBV12-4; CDR3 protein: ASSIRGGEQY
J gene: TRBJ2-7; D gene: NA; V gene: TRBV29-1; CDR3 protein: SVGTQYEQY
J gene: TRBJ2-5; D gene: TRBD1; V gene: TRBV20-1; CDR3 protein: SADTGVRTQY
J gene: TRBJ1-1; D gene: NA; V gene: TRBV6-5; CDR3 protein: ASSSRAGDTEAF
J gene: TRBJ2-1; D gene: TRBD2; V gene: TRBV20-1; CDR3 protein: SARDFRGEHNEQF
J gene: TRBJ2-1; D gene: NA; V gene: TRBV7-9; CDR3 protein: ASSFDVEQF
J gene: TRBJ2-1; D gene: TRBD1; V gene: TRBV5-1; CDR3 protein: ASSFSGQDYNEQF
J gene: TRBJ2-1; D gene: TRBD1; V gene: TRBV29-1; CDR3 protein: SVDGDRPYNEQF
J gene: TRBJ2-7; D gene: NA; V gene: TRBV7-2; CDR3 protein: ASSTTDSNYEQY
J gene: TRBJ1-2; D gene: TRBD1; V gene: TRBV4-1; CDR3 protein: ASSQEVPGGGYT
J gene: TRBJ2-2; D gene: NA; V gene: TRBV25-1; CDR3 protein: ASMVQGELF
J gene: TRBJ1-5; D gene: NA; V gene: TRBV4-1; CDR3 protein: ASSQVGGFSNQPQH
J gene: TRBJ1-6; D gene: TRBD1; V gene: TRBV6-2/TRBV6-3; CDR3 protein: ASVSRGALPLH
J gene: TRBJ1-2; D gene: NA; V gene: TRBV7-8; CDR3 protein: ASSWEGGGSGYT
J gene: TRBJ2-7; D gene: NA; V gene: TRBV29-1; CDR3 protein: SVEDRGSSSYEQY
J gene: TRBJ2-3; D gene: TRBD1; V gene: TRBV11-1; CDR3 protein: ASSLTDRGSGDTQY
J gene: TRBJ2-3; D gene: NA; V gene: TRBV28; CDR3 protein: ASSLLQDTQY
J gene: TRBJ2-1; D gene: TRBD2; V gene: TRBV4-1; CDR3 protein: ASSHQQGLAGYNEQF
J gene: TRBJ1-2; D gene: TRBD1; V gene: TRBV20-1; CDR3 protein: SAVPGQGTPPNYGYT
J gene: TRBJ2-4; D gene: TRBD2; V gene: TRBV11-2; CDR3 protein: ASSLQAGGSYNEQY
J gene: TRBJ1-1; D gene: NA; V gene: TRBV7-2; CDR3 protein: ASSRPTGRNTEAF
J gene: TRBJ1-2; D gene: NA; V gene: TRBV24-1; CDR3 protein: ATSDTHGGYT
J gene: TRBJ2-4; D gene: NA; V gene: TRBV27; CDR3 protein: ASGRSRVPGEQY
J gene: TRBJ2-5; D gene: NA; V gene: TRBV28; CDR3 protein: ASSLFVGVGQETQY
J gene: TRBJ2-1; D gene: TRBD2; V gene: TRBV12-3/TRBV12-4; CDR3 protein: ASTVAGGDNEQF
J gene: TRBJ2-3; D gene: NA; V gene: TRBV6-1; CDR3 protein: ASQKTSTDTQY
J gene: TRBJ2-7; D gene: NA; V gene: TRBV10-3; CDR3 protein: AISGVGSYEQY
J gene: NA; D gene: NA; V gene: TRBV7-2; CDR3 protein: ASSFGSHYEQY
J gene: TRBJ1-1; D gene: NA; V gene: TRBV20-1; CDR3 protein: SASLSRSWTEAF
J gene: TRBJ2-3; D gene: NA; V gene: TRBV12-3/TRBV12-4; CDR3 protein: ASSFPRFSTDTQY
J gene: TRBJ1-1; D gene: NA; V gene: TRBV7-2; CDR3 protein: ASSSYATATKAF
J gene: TRBJ2-7; D gene: NA; V gene: TRBV15; CDR3 protein: ASGLASSYEQY
J gene: TRBJ2-1; D gene: NA; V gene: TRBV7-8; CDR3 protein: ASSFNVRGAERYANEQF
J gene: TRBJ2-1; D gene: TRBD2; V gene: TRBV20-1; CDR3 protein: SARAGGVDEQF